This T cell receptor (beta chain) was obtained from a study of CD8 T cells in Susac syndrome. Blood CD8+ and CD4+ T cells underwent high-throughput TCR beta sequencing. Random hexamers were used to reverse transcribe an amount of about 0.45 to 1 ug RNA. Amplification of the TCR beta CDR3 was carried out by immunoSEQ multiplex PCR, which spanned a total of 54 Vbeta and 13 Jbeta segments. Via MiXCR, TCRdb re-called the immunoSEQ multiplex PCR reads, giving one row per CDR3 protein. The data show more than 250,000 distinct CDR3 sequences, under 95% seen once. CDR1 is SNHLY and CDR2 is FYNNEI in the germline V gene. The CDR3 covers 15 residues. V was clipped by 7 bases and J by 6 bases; unmatched bases: 13.

Material for sequencing was CD4+ T cells from PBMCs. This TCR was sampled from a human donor with multiple sclerosis. V usage is TRBV2 and J usage is TRBJ2-7, with 9 bases matching TRBD1. The DNA of the CDR3 is TGTGCCAGCAATCCGGCCGGGACAGGGAAGGGCGAGCAGTACTTC. It translates to CASNPAGTGKGEQYF.